Listed below are T cell receptor beta chains from one sample, sequenced in a study of spatial heterogeneity in lung cancer. In TCRdb, the 5' RACE reads were re-called with MiXCR into one record per CDR3 protein. Of about 3,500 distinct CDR3 sequences listed, 14% to 15% were seen once; the top ten hold 20% to 25%. The specimen comprised lung tumor tissue, sampled at surgery. The receptors here all came from a female donor with early-stage non-small cell lung cancer. The CDR3 runs from the conserved cysteine through the conserved F or W. Each record gives: clone size, J gene, D gene, V gene, CDR3 length, CDR3 protein, CDR3 DNA. A D gene is named only where the DNA matches it firmly. Size tells how often a clone was seen (once, few, many) or the class of an expanded clone, and some rows leave it out.

clone size: medium-sized; J gene: TRBJ2-5; D gene: TRBD2; V gene: TRBV2; CDR3 length: 13; CDR3 protein: CASSGLAEETQYF; CDR3 DNA: TGTGCCAGCAGTGGACTAGCGGAAGAGACCCAGTACTTC
clone size: medium-sized; J gene: TRBJ1-2; D gene: .; V gene: TRBV18; CDR3 length: 15; CDR3 protein: CASSPAGKSDYGYTF; CDR3 DNA: TGTGCCAGCTCACCGGCGGGGAAATCGGACTATGGCTACACCTTC
clone size: few; J gene: TRBJ1-2; D gene: TRBD1; V gene: TRBV18; CDR3 length: 18; CDR3 protein: CASSPSADGTGGLYGYTF; CDR3 DNA: TGTGCCAGCTCACCCTCGGCAGATGGAACAGGGGGGCTCTATGGCTACACCTTC
clone size: .; J gene: TRBJ2-3; D gene: .; V gene: TRBV6-2/TRBV6-3; CDR3 length: 12; CDR3 protein: CAAAVMSDTQYF; CDR3 DNA: TGTGCGGCAGCGGTGATGTCAGATACGCAGTATTTT
clone size: many; J gene: TRBJ2-3; D gene: .; V gene: TRBV11-2; CDR3 length: 12; CDR3 protein: CASSRSLDTQYF; CDR3 DNA: TGTGCCAGCAGCCGTTCCTTGGATACGCAGTATTTT
clone size: medium-sized; J gene: TRBJ1-3; D gene: .; V gene: TRBV7-2; CDR3 length: 15; CDR3 protein: CASSVGGAGGNTIYF; CDR3 DNA: TGTGCCAGCAGCGTAGGGGGGGCAGGTGGAAACACCATATATTTT
clone size: many; J gene: TRBJ2-1; D gene: TRBD2; V gene: TRBV30; CDR3 length: 18; CDR3 protein: CAWARGSGGGASYNEQFF; CDR3 DNA: TGTGCCTGGGCCCGGGGTAGCGGCGGGGGGGCCAGCTACAATGAGCAGTTCTTC
clone size: many; J gene: TRBJ2-7; D gene: TRBD1; V gene: TRBV6-5; CDR3 length: 17; CDR3 protein: CASSLPATRTGSYEQYF; CDR3 DNA: TGTGCCAGCAGTTTACCCGCAACACGGACAGGTTCCTACGAGCAGTACTTC
clone size: many; J gene: TRBJ2-7; D gene: .; V gene: TRBV7-9; CDR3 length: 14; CDR3 protein: CASRPTAYSYEQYF; CDR3 DNA: TGTGCCAGCAGACCGACAGCATACTCCTACGAGCAGTACTTC
clone size: few; J gene: TRBJ2-2; D gene: TRBD2; V gene: TRBV2; CDR3 length: 15; CDR3 protein: CASSAQSGGVGELFF; CDR3 DNA: TGTGCCAGCAGTGCCCAAAGCGGGGGGGTCGGAGAGCTGTTTTTT
clone size: medium-sized; J gene: TRBJ1-6; D gene: .; V gene: TRBV10-3; CDR3 length: 13; CDR3 protein: CAISLQGNSPLHF; CDR3 DNA: TGTGCCATCAGTCTACAGGGTAATTCACCCCTCCACTTT
clone size: medium-sized; J gene: TRBJ2-2; D gene: .; V gene: TRBV19; CDR3 length: 14; CDR3 protein: CATRLAVNTGELFF; CDR3 DNA: TGTGCCACCCGTCTGGCCGTGAACACCGGGGAGCTGTTTTTT
clone size: medium-sized; J gene: TRBJ1-4; D gene: .; V gene: TRBV10-1; CDR3 length: 15; CDR3 protein: CASSDKGFVDEKLFF; CDR3 DNA: TGCGCCAGCAGTGATAAGGGTTTTGTCGATGAAAAACTGTTTTTT
clone size: many; J gene: TRBJ2-2; D gene: TRBD1; V gene: TRBV4-3; CDR3 length: 16; CDR3 protein: CASSQDYRGITGELFF; CDR3 DNA: TGCGCCAGCAGCCAAGATTACAGGGGGATCACCGGGGAGCTGTTTTTT
clone size: .; J gene: TRBJ2-5; D gene: .; V gene: TRBV7-7; CDR3 length: 15; CDR3 protein: CASSRSEMAGETQYF; CDR3 DNA: TGTGCTAGCAGCCGGAGCGAGATGGCCGGGGAGACCCAGTACTTC
clone size: medium-sized; J gene: TRBJ1-5; D gene: TRBD1; V gene: TRBV6-5; CDR3 length: 16; CDR3 protein: CASSRAGTAVNQPQHF; CDR3 DNA: TGTGCCAGCAGTCGGGCCGGGACAGCGGTTAATCAGCCCCAGCATTTT
clone size: many; J gene: TRBJ2-3; D gene: TRBD2; V gene: TRBV7-9; CDR3 length: 15; CDR3 protein: CASGFRGGYTDTQYF; CDR3 DNA: TGTGCCAGCGGTTTCCGGGGGGGCTACACAGATACGCAGTATTTT
clone size: many; J gene: TRBJ2-7; D gene: .; V gene: TRBV5-6; CDR3 length: 12; CDR3 protein: CASSFNRVLLYF; CDR3 DNA: TGTGCCAGCAGCTTTAACAGGGTCCTCTTGTACTTC
clone size: .; J gene: TRBJ1-4; D gene: .; V gene: TRBV7-8; CDR3 length: 13; CDR3 protein: CASSKREGEKLFF; CDR3 DNA: TGTGCCAGCAGCAAGAGGGAGGGGGAAAAACTGTTTTTT
clone size: many; J gene: TRBJ2-5; D gene: TRBD2; V gene: TRBV18; CDR3 length: 17; CDR3 protein: CASSPPGLAGSQETQYF; CDR3 DNA: TGTGCCAGCTCACCACCTGGGCTAGCGGGGAGCCAAGAGACCCAGTACTTC
clone size: .; J gene: TRBJ1-1; D gene: .; V gene: TRBV5-1; CDR3 length: 13; CDR3 protein: CASSLGAATEAFF; CDR3 DNA: TGCGCCAGCAGCTTGGGGGCGGCGACTGAAGCTTTCTTT
clone size: .; J gene: TRBJ1-5; D gene: .; V gene: TRBV6-5; CDR3 length: 13; CDR3 protein: CASSYSSDQPQHF; CDR3 DNA: TGTGCCAGCAGTTACTCGTCGGATCAGCCCCAGCATTTT
clone size: medium-sized; J gene: TRBJ1-2; D gene: .; V gene: TRBV3-1; CDR3 length: 13; CDR3 protein: CASTSTWTGGYTF; CDR3 DNA: TGTGCCAGCACCAGTACTTGGACGGGGGGCTACACCTTC
clone size: .; J gene: TRBJ1-1; D gene: .; V gene: TRBV29-1; CDR3 length: 12; CDR3 protein: CSVSDRSAEAFF; CDR3 DNA: TGCAGCGTTTCCGACAGGTCGGCTGAAGCTTTCTTT
clone size: medium-sized; J gene: TRBJ1-2; D gene: .; V gene: TRBV29-1; CDR3 length: 12; CDR3 protein: CSAKGFNYGYTF; CDR3 DNA: TGCAGTGCGAAAGGGTTTAACTATGGCTACACCTTC
clone size: many; J gene: TRBJ1-1; D gene: .; V gene: TRBV21-1; CDR3 length: 15; CDR3 protein: CASSKEPGSGTEAFF; CDR3 DNA: TGTGCCAGCAGTAAGGAACCAGGGTCGGGTACTGAAGCTTTCTTT
clone size: medium-sized; J gene: TRBJ2-3; D gene: TRBD2; V gene: TRBV20-1; CDR3 length: 13; CDR3 protein: CSAHSGRTDTQYF; CDR3 DNA: TGCAGTGCTCATAGCGGGCGCACAGATACGCAGTATTTT
clone size: many; J gene: TRBJ1-1; D gene: .; V gene: TRBV28; CDR3 length: 14; CDR3 protein: CASSLGWGNTEAFF; CDR3 DNA: TGTGCCAGCAGTTTGGGGTGGGGGAACACTGAAGCTTTCTTT
clone size: few; J gene: TRBJ2-3; D gene: .; V gene: TRBV5-1; CDR3 length: 14; CDR3 protein: CASRSGPSTDTQYF; CDR3 DNA: TGCGCCAGCAGATCCGGGCCTAGCACAGATACGCAGTATTTT
clone size: medium-sized; J gene: TRBJ2-1; D gene: TRBD2; V gene: TRBV20-1; CDR3 length: 14; CDR3 protein: CSARGTSSSNEQFF; CDR3 DNA: TGCAGTGCTAGAGGGACTAGCAGTTCCAATGAGCAGTTCTTC
clone size: medium-sized; J gene: TRBJ2-5; D gene: .; V gene: TRBV11-2; CDR3 length: 16; CDR3 protein: CASSLDPNRAVKTQYF; CDR3 DNA: TGTGCCAGCAGCTTAGATCCTAACAGGGCGGTGAAGACCCAGTACTTC
clone size: medium-sized; J gene: TRBJ2-1; D gene: TRBD2; V gene: TRBV12-3/TRBV12-4; CDR3 length: 16; CDR3 protein: CASSLARGLRGGGQFF; CDR3 DNA: TGTGCCAGCAGTTTAGCGCGCGGTCTGCGGGGGGGAGGGCAGTTCTTC
clone size: medium-sized; J gene: TRBJ1-4; D gene: .; V gene: TRBV28; CDR3 length: 12; CDR3 protein: CASSPGFRGLFF; CDR3 DNA: TGTGCCAGCAGCCCAGGGTTTAGGGGGCTGTTTTTT
clone size: medium-sized; J gene: TRBJ2-2; D gene: TRBD2; V gene: TRBV7-3; CDR3 length: 15; CDR3 protein: CASSLLGGGTGELFF; CDR3 DNA: TGTGCCAGCAGCTTACTTGGCGGGGGCACCGGGGAGCTGTTTTTT
clone size: many; J gene: TRBJ2-3; D gene: TRBD2; V gene: TRBV7-9; CDR3 length: 13; CDR3 protein: CASSGRGGDTQYF; CDR3 DNA: TGTGCCAGCAGCGGAAGGGGAGGGGATACGCAGTATTTT
clone size: many; J gene: TRBJ1-6; D gene: TRBD1; V gene: TRBV6-1; CDR3 length: 13; CDR3 protein: CASSEDRGSPLHF; CDR3 DNA: TGTGCCAGCAGTGAGGACAGGGGTTCACCCCTCCACTTT
clone size: .; J gene: TRBJ2-1; D gene: TRBD2; V gene: TRBV30; CDR3 length: 15; CDR3 protein: CAWSSGLAGSNEQFF; CDR3 DNA: TGTGCCTGGAGTTCGGGACTAGCGGGGAGCAATGAGCAGTTCTTC
clone size: .; J gene: TRBJ2-7; D gene: TRBD2; V gene: TRBV6-5; CDR3 length: 19; CDR3 protein: CASSPYPGLAGGNSYEQYF; CDR3 DNA: TGTGCCAGCAGCCCTTACCCCGGACTAGCGGGGGGGAACTCCTACGAGCAGTACTTC
clone size: many; J gene: TRBJ2-7; D gene: TRBD2; V gene: TRBV10-2; CDR3 length: 15; CDR3 protein: CASTPGSGGTYEQYF; CDR3 DNA: TGCGCCAGCACCCCGGGCAGCGGGGGGACCTACGAGCAGTACTTC
clone size: many; J gene: TRBJ2-7; D gene: TRBD1; V gene: TRBV6-5; CDR3 length: 13; CDR3 protein: CASSRDRGLLQYF; CDR3 DNA: TGTGCCAGCAGTCGGGACAGGGGGCTCCTTCAGTACTTC
clone size: many; J gene: TRBJ1-1; D gene: .; V gene: TRBV11-2; CDR3 length: 16; CDR3 protein: CASSLKLQKSNTEAFF; CDR3 DNA: TGTGCCAGCAGCTTAAAGTTGCAGAAGAGTAACACTGAAGCTTTCTTT
clone size: .; J gene: TRBJ2-5; D gene: .; V gene: TRBV9; CDR3 length: 14; CDR3 protein: CASSVGNSQETQYF; CDR3 DNA: TGTGCCAGCAGCGTAGGGAACAGCCAAGAGACCCAGTACTTC
clone size: medium-sized; J gene: TRBJ1-6; D gene: TRBD1; V gene: TRBV5-1; CDR3 length: 15; CDR3 protein: CASSRGTGGDSPLHF; CDR3 DNA: TGCGCCAGCAGCAGGGGGACAGGAGGTGATTCACCCCTCCACTTT
clone size: large; J gene: TRBJ1-4; D gene: .; V gene: TRBV4-3; CDR3 length: 16; CDR3 protein: CASSQRSGGSNEKLFF; CDR3 DNA: TGCGCCAGCAGCCAACGGTCCGGGGGGTCCAACGAAAAACTGTTTTTT
clone size: medium-sized; J gene: TRBJ2-3; D gene: .; V gene: TRBV12-3/TRBV12-4; CDR3 length: 13; CDR3 protein: CASSSRPTDTQYF; CDR3 DNA: TGTGCCAGCAGTTCCCGGCCCACAGATACGCAGTATTTT
clone size: medium-sized; J gene: TRBJ2-7; D gene: .; V gene: TRBV28; CDR3 length: 15; CDR3 protein: CASSYTGTSLYEQYF; CDR3 DNA: TGTGCCAGCAGTTACACCGGGACGTCACTCTACGAGCAGTACTTC
clone size: medium-sized; J gene: TRBJ1-1; D gene: TRBD1; V gene: TRBV18; CDR3 length: 15; CDR3 protein: CASSPLDRGDVEAFF; CDR3 DNA: TGTGCCAGCTCACCGCTGGACAGGGGGGATGTTGAAGCTTTCTTT
clone size: .; J gene: TRBJ1-1; D gene: TRBD1; V gene: TRBV9; CDR3 length: 14; CDR3 protein: CASSATGVPTEAFF; CDR3 DNA: TGTGCCAGCAGCGCTACAGGGGTTCCCACTGAAGCTTTCTTT
clone size: medium-sized; J gene: TRBJ1-5; D gene: TRBD1; V gene: TRBV29-1; CDR3 length: 13; CDR3 protein: CSASTGPWQPQHF; CDR3 DNA: TGCAGCGCTTCGACAGGGCCGTGGCAGCCCCAGCATTTT
clone size: large; J gene: TRBJ2-3; D gene: TRBD1; V gene: TRBV20-1; CDR3 length: 16; CDR3 protein: CSARDRDREGTDTQYF; CDR3 DNA: TGCAGTGCTAGAGATCGGGACAGGGAGGGCACAGATACGCAGTATTTT
clone size: few; J gene: TRBJ1-6; D gene: TRBD1; V gene: TRBV3-1; CDR3 length: 15; CDR3 protein: CASSQDLRGRSPLHF; CDR3 DNA: TGTGCCAGCAGCCAAGACCTCAGGGGGAGGTCACCCCTCCACTTT